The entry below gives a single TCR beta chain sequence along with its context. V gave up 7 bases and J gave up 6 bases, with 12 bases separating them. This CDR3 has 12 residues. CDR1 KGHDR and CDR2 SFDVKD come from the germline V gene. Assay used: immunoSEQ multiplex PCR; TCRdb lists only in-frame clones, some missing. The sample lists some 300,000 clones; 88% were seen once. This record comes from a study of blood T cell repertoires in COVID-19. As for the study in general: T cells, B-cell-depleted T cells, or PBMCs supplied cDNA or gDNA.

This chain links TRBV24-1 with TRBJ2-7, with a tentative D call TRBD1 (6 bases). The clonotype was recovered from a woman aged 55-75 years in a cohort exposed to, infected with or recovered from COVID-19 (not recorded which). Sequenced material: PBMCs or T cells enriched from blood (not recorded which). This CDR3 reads CATRGSGAEQYF. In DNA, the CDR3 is TGTGCCACCAGGGGATCAGGGGCCGAGCAGTACTTC.